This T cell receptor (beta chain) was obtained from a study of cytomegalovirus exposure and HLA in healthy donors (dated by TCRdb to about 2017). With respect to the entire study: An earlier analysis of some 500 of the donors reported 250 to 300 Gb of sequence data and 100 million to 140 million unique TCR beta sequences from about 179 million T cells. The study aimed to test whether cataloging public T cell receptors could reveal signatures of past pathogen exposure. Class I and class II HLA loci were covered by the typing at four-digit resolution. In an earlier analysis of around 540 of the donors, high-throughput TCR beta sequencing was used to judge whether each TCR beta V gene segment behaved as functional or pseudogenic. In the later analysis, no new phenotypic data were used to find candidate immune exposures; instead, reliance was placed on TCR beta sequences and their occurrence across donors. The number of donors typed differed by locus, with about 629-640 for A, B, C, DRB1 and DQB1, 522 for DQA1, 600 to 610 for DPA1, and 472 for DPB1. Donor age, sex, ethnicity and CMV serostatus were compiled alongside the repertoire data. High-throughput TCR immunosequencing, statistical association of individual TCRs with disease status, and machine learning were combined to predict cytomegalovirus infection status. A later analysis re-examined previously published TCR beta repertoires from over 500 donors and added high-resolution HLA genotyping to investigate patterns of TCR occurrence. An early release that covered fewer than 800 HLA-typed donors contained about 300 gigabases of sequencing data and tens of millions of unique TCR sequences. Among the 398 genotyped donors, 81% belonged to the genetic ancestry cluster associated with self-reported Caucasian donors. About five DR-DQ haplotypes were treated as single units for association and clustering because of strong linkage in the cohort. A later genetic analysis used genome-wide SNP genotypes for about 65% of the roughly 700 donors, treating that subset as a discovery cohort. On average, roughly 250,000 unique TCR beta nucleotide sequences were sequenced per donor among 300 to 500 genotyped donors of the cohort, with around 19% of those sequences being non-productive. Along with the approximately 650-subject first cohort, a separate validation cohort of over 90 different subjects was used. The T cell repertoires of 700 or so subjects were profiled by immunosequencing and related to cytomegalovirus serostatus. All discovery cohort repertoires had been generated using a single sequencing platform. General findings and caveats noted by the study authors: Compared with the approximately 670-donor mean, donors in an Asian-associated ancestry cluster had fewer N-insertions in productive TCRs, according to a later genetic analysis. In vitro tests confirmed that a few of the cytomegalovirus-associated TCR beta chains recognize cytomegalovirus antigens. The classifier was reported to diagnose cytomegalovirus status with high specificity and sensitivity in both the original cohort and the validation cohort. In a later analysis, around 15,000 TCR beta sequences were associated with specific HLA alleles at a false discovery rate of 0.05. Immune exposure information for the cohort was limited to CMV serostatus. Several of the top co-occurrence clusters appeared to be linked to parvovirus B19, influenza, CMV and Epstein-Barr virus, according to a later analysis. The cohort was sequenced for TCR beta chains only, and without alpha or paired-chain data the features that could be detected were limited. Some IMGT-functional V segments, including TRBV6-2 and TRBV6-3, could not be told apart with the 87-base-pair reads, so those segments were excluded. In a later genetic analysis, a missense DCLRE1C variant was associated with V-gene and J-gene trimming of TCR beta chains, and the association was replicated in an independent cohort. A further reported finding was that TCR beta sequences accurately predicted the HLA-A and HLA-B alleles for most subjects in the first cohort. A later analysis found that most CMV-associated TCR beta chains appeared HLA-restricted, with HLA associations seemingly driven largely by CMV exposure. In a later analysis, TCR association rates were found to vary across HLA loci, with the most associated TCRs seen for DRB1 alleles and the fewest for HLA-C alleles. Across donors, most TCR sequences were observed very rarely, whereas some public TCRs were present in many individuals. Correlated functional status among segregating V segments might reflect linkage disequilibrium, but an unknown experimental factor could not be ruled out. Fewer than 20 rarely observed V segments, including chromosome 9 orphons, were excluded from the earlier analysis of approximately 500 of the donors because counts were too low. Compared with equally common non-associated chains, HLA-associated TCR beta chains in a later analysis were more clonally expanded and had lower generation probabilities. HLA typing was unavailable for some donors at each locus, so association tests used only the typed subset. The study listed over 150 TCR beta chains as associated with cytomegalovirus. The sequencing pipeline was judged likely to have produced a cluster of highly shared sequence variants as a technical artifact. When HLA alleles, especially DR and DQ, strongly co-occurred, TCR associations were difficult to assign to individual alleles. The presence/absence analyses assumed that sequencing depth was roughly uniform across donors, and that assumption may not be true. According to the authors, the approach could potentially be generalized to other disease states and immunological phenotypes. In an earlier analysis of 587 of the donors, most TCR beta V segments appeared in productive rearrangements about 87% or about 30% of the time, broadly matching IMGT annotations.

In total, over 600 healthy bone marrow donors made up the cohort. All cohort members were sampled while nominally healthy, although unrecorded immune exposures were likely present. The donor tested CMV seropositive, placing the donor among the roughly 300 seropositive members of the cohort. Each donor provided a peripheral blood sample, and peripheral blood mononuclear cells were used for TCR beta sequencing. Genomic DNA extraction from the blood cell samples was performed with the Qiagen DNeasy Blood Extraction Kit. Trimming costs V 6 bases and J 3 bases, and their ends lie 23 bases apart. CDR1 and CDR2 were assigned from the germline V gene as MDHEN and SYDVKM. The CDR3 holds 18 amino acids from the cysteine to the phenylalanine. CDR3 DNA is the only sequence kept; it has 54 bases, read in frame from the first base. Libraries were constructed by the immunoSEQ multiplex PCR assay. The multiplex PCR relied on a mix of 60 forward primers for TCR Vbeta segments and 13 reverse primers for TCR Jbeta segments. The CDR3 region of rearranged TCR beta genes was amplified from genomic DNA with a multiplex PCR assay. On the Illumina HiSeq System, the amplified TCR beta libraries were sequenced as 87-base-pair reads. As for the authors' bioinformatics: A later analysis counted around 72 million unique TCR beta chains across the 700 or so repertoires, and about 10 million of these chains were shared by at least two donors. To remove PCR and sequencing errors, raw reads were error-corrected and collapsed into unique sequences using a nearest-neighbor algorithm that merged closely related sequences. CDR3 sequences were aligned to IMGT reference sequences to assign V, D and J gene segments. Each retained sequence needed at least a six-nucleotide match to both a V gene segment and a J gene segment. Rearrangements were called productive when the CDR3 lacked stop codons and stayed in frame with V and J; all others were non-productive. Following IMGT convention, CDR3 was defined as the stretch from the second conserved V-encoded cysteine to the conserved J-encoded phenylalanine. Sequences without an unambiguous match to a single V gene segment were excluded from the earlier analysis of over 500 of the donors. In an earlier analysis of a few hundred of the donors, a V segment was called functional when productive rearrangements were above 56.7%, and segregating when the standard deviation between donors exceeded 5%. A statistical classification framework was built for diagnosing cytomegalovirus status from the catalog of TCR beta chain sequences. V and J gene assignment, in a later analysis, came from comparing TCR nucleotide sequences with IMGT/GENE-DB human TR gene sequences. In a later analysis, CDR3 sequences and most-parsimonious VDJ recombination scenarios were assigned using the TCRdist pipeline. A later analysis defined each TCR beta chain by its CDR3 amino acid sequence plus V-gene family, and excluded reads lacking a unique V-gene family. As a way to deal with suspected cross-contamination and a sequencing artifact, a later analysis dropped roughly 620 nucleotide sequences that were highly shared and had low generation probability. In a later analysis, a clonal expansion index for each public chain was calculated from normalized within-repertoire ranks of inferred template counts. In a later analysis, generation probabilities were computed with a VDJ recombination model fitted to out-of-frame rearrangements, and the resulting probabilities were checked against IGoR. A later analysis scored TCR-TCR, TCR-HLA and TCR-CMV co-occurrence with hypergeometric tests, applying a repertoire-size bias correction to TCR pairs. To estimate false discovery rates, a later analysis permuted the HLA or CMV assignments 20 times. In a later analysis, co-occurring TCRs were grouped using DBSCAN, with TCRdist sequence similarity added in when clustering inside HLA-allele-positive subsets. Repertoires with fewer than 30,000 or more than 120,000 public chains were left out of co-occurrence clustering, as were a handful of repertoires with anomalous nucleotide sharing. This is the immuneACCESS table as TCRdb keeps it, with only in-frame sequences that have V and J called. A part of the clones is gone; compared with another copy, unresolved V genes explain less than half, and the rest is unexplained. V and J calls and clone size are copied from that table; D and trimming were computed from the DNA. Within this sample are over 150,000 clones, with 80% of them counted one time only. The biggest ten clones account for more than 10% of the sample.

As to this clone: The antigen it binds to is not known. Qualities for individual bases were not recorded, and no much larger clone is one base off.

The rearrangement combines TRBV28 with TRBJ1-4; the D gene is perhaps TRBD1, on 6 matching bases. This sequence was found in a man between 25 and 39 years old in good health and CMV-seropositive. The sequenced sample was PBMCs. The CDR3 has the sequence CASSPTVMSGDPNEKLFF. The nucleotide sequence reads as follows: TGTGCCAGCAGCCCGACCGTGATGTCAGGGGATCCTAATGAAAAACTGTTTTTT.